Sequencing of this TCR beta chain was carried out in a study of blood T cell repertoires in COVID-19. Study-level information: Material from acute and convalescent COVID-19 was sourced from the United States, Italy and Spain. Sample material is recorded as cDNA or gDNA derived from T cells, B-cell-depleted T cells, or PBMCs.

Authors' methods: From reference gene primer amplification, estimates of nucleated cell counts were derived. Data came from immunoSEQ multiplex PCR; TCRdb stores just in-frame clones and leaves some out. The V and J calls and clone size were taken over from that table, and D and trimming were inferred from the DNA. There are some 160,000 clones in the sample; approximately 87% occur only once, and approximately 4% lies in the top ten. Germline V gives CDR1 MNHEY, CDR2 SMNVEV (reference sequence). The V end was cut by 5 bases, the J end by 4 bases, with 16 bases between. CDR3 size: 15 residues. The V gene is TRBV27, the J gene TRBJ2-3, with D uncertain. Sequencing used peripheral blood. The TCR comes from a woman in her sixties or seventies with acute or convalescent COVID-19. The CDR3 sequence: CASSMSRFSPDTQYF. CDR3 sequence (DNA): TGTGCCAGCAGTATGAGCAGGTTTTCACCAGATACGCAGTATTTT.